The next 17 T cell receptor beta chains were all read from a single sample in a study of control samples from healthy donors and cancer patients. Produced via immunoSEQ multiplex PCR; TCRdb's table is partial and in-frame only. This sample has about 180,000 clones; roughly 89% occur once, and the top ten carry roughly 1.3%. Sequencing was done on a sample of blood. All receptors come from a woman aged 45-65 years in good health.

The rearrangement uses TRBV2 and TRBJ1-3, with 8 positions matching TRBD1. The germline gives CDR1 SNHLY, CDR2 FYNNEI. This CDR3 has 14 residues. Trimming at V came to 7 bases and at J to 2 bases, leaving 4 bases not matched to a gene. The CDR3 region has the DNA TGTGCCAGCACTCCGGACAGGGCTGGAAACACCATATATTTT. It yields the protein CASTPDRAGNTIYF.

The chain joins TRBV5-1 to TRBJ1-5; the D gene is possibly TRBD1 (6 bases). The germline V gene has CDR1 SGHRS and CDR2 YFSETQ. There are 14 residues in the CDR3. The germline V and J ends were trimmed by 0 bases and 7 bases, with 11 bases remaining between them. CDR3 coding DNA: TGCGCCAGCAGCTTGGATGGGGGGGGCCAGCCCCAGCATTTT. As protein: CASSLDGGGQPQHF.

This clone showed up just once. The chain carries TRBV5-1 and TRBJ1-1; D gene uncertain. Germline assignment: CDR1 SGHRS and CDR2 YFSETQ. V lost 0 bases and J lost 6, with 12 bases in between. The CDR3 runs to 14 residues. This CDR3 reads CASSLGSKASEAFF. Here the CDR3 DNA reads TGCGCCAGCAGCTTGGGAAGTAAGGCCTCTGAAGCTTTCTTT.

This clone was detected a few times. This chain links TRBV6-2 or TRBV6-3 with TRBJ2-6; D is possibly TRBD1 (5 bases). Germline V CDR1 and CDR2: MNHEY, SVGEGT. The V gene lost 2 bases and the J gene lost 0 bases, with 14 bases spanning the gap. The CDR3 spans 18 residues. The CDR3 nucleotides are TGTGCCAGCAGTTACCCCCAGGGTATTTCCTCTGGGGCCAACGTCCTGACTTTC. Protein product: CASSYPQGISSGANVLTF.

The CDR3 region has the DNA TGTGCCAGCAGCCAAGATCAGGGGGCTGGGGCCAACGTCCTGACTTTC. The encoded protein is CASSQDQGAGANVLTF. The chain couples TRBV3-1 (or the pseudogene TRBV3-2) to TRBJ2-6; TRBD1 aligns across 7 bases. This CDR3 contains 16 residues. V lost 0 bases to trimming and J lost 2 bases; unmatched junction nucleotides: 1. Germline CDR1 is LGHDT and CDR2 is YNNKEL (reference sequence).

The chain joins TRBV11-2 to TRBJ1-5; D remains unclear. The CDR3 contains 12 residues. Germline CDR1 and CDR2: SGHAT and FQNNGV. Trimming pared 5 bases from V and 7 bases from J, leaving 9 bases between. For the CDR3, the DNA is TGTGCCAGCAGCCTATTAGGGCAGCCCCAGCATTTT. Its translation is CASSLLGQPQHF. Full variable domain (rest looked up from reference TRBV11-2 and TRBJ1-5): EAGVAQSPRYKIIEKRQSVAFWCNPISGHATLYWYQQILGQGPKLLIQFQNNGVVDDSQLPKDRFSAERLKGVDSTLKIQPAKLEDSAVYLCASSLLGQPQHFGDGTRLSIL.

V is TRBV28 and J is TRBJ2-5; D gene uncertain. The germline gives CDR1 MDHEN, CDR2 SYDVKM. The CDR3 has 13 amino acids. V was shortened by 8 bases and J by 7 bases, with 17 bases between the two germline ends. The chain's CDR3 is CASGRFDRVTQYF. The CDR3 region has the DNA TGTGCCAGCGGGCGGTTTGATCGGGTGACCCAGTACTTC.

The genes are TRBV4-2 and TRBJ2-7; D uncertain. The CDR3 has 14 amino acids. V was clipped by 4 bases and J by 3 bases, with 13 bases between them. Per germline, CDR1 LGHNA and CDR2 YNFKEQ. The CDR3 sequence: CASSLPARSYEQYF. Here the CDR3 DNA reads TGTGCCAGCAGCCTCCCGGCTAGGAGCTACGAGCAGTACTTC.

The gene calls are TRBV5-1 and TRBJ1-1; D is ambiguous. CDR3 size: 12 residues. Germline-derived CDR1 and CDR2 are SGHRS and YFSETQ. Trimming took off 4 bases at V and 10 bases at J, with 14 bases between the two ends. For the CDR3, the DNA is TGCGCCAGCAGCCCCCTTGGGGTCGGAGCTTTCTTT. The encoded protein is CASSPLGVGAFF.

V usage is TRBV4-1 and J usage is TRBJ1-2; tentative D call: TRBD1 (5 bases). In germline, CDR1 is MGHRA, CDR2 YSYEKL. Trimming took off 6 bases at V and 0 bases at J, with 23 bases between the two ends. The CDR3 has 18 residues. The DNA for the CDR3 is TGCGCCAGCAGACGAGAGGATCTCGGGACCGACCCTAACTATGGCTACACCTTC. It translates to CASRREDLGTDPNYGYTF.

This sequence joins TRBV28 and TRBJ2-1; 10 nucleotides align to TRBD1. The V segment lost 7 bases and the J segment 4 bases; nucleotides outside the gene matches: 7. The CDR3 is 15 amino acids. Germline CDR1 reads MDHEN; CDR2 reads SYDVKM. As DNA, the CDR3 is TGTGCCAGCACCCGACGGGGACAGGGGTACAATGAGCAGTTCTTC. It yields the protein CASTRRGQGYNEQFF.

The rearrangement joins TRBV5-8 to TRBJ1-2; maybe TRBD1 (5 bases). CDR3 length: 15 amino acids. V was pared by 0 bases and J by 8 bases, with 17 bases between. Germline V CDR1 and CDR2: SGHTS, YDEGEE. The CDR3 protein is CASSLAWTFYSGYTF. The CDR3 nucleotides are TGTGCCAGCAGCTTGGCTTGGACATTTTACAGCGGCTACACCTTC.

This rearrangement joins TRBV12-3 or TRBV12-4 to TRBJ1-1, with D unclear. This CDR3 is 11 amino acids long. Trimming took off 6 bases at V and 7 bases at J, with 9 bases between the two ends. The CDR3 coding sequence is TGTGCCAGCAGAACTCTCAGTGAAGCTTTCTTT. This sequence encodes CASRTLSEAFF.

This chain connects TRBV29-1 to TRBJ2-3, with TRBD1 matching over 9 bases. V dropped 3 bases and J dropped 7; count of bases not matched to a gene: 5. Germline V gene data show CDR1 as SQVTM and CDR2 as ANQGSEA. There are 13 residues in the CDR3. DNA for the CDR3: TGCAGCGTTGAGGGGACAGGGCCCAATACGCAGTATTTT. It specifies CSVEGTGPNTQYF.

This chain connects TRBV6-5 to TRBJ1-2; D possibly corresponds to TRBD1 (5 bases). Looked up from germline, CDR1 is MNHEY and CDR2 is SVGAGI. V shed 8 bases and J shed 2 bases, with 9 bases lying between them. This CDR3 spans 12 amino acids. The CDR3 protein is CASEGVNYGYTF. CDR3 DNA sequence: TGTGCCAGCGAAGGGGTGAACTATGGCTACACCTTC.

The J gene is TRBJ2-5, the V gene TRBV20-1; no reliable D call. This CDR3 spans 11 amino acids. V gave up 5 bases and J gave up 10 bases, with 14 bases separating them. The germline gives CDR1 DFQATT, CDR2 SNEGSKA (reference sequence). In nucleotides, the CDR3 is TGCAGTGCTGTCCGGCGCCCAAGCCAGTACTTC. Translation: CSAVRRPSQYF.

The chain couples TRBV28 to TRBJ2-7, with D maybe TRBD1 (7 bases). This CDR3 has 17 amino acids. Germline V gives CDR1 MDHEN, CDR2 SYDVKM. The germline V and J ends were trimmed by 4 bases and 3 bases, with 22 bases remaining between them. The CDR3, as DNA: TGTGCCAGCAGTTGGGAGACCAGGGGGGCGGGCAACTACGAGCAGTACTTC. Translated: CASSWETRGAGNYEQYF.